Each of the 30 T cell receptor beta chains below was sequenced from the same sample in a study of blood T cells in healthy people across ages. A sample-barcoded 5' primer and a J-beta primer mix were used in a second PCR of about 7 to 11 cycles. TCRdb re-analysed the 5' RACE reads in MiXCR, keeping a single row per CDR3 protein. This table holds some 900,000 distinct CDR3 sequences, about 48% found once. Source material: blood. These receptors were taken from a young man in good health.

V gene TRBV7-9 combines with J gene TRBJ2-3, with 8 bases lining up with TRBD2. With V trimmed by 5 bases and J by 2 bases, 12 bases remained unmatched. Germline loops: CDR1 SEHNR, CDR2 FQNEAQ (reference sequence). The CDR3 consists of 17 residues. The CDR3 is CASSPPRAGAVTDTQYF. The CDR3 DNA sequence: TGTGCCAGCAGCCCGCCAAGAGCGGGGGCCGTCACAGATACGCAGTATTTT.

This clonotype was counted between two and nine times. The gene calls are TRBV12-3 or TRBV12-4 and TRBJ2-7; D is possibly TRBD1 (5 bases). This CDR3 contains 18 residues. V lost 0 bases and J 1 base, leaving 19 bases between the germline ends. This CDR3 reads CASSLARSGREYSYEQYF. The CDR3 DNA reads as TGTGCCAGCAGTTTAGCGCGGTCAGGCAGGGAATATTCCTACGAGCAGTACTTC.

This clonotype was found a few times. The chain links TRBV7-3 to TRBJ2-7; D unresolved. V was trimmed by 8 bases and J by 0 bases, leaving 11 bases between them. The germline V gene encodes CDR1 SGHTA and CDR2 FQGTGA. The length of the CDR3 is 13 residues. The CDR3 region is CASAAGPSYEQYF. CDR3 coding DNA: TGTGCCAGCGCGGCAGGACCCTCCTACGAGCAGTACTTC. Drawing the rest from reference TRBV7-3 and TRBJ2-7, the complete variable domain is GAGVSQTPSNKVTEKGKYVELRCDPISGHTALYWYRQSLGQGPEFLIYFQGTGAADDSGLPNDRFFAVRPEGSVSTLKIQRTERGDSAVYLCASAAGPSYEQYFGPGTRLTVT.

This chain joins TRBV21-1 and TRBJ2-4; the table's TRBD1 call for D was not verified on the DNA. TRBJ2-7 matches the DNA end more closely, so the J call is doubtful. TRBV21-1 is assigned pseudogene status. The CDR3 contains 16 residues. DNA for the CDR3: TGTGCCAGCAGCCGAACCGACAGGGTGAAGAACCACGAGCAGTACTTC. Translated: CASSRTDRVKNHEQYF.

The chain combines TRBV6-1 with TRBJ2-7; no reliable D call. Trimming took off 6 bases at V and 2 bases at J, with 17 bases between the two ends. Germline V lookup: CDR1 MNHNS, CDR2 SASEGT. There are 15 residues in the CDR3. The CDR3 loop is CASSASPGHAYEQYF. The CDR3 nucleotides read TGTGCCAGCAGCGCCTCACCGGGTCACGCCTACGAGCAGTACTTC.

This chain uses TRBV7-8 with TRBJ2-1; D is possibly TRBD2 (6 bases). V was pared by 4 bases and J by 4 bases, with 11 bases between. Germline V gene sequence: CDR1 SGHVS, CDR2 FQNEAQ. The length of the CDR3 is 14 residues. The CDR3 region has the DNA TGTGCCAGCAGCTGGAAGACTAGGTACAATGAGCAGTTCTTC. The encoded protein is CASSWKTRYNEQFF.

This clonotype was seen once. A much larger clone lies one base from this, so it may be a read error. This chain connects TRBV16 to TRBJ2-5; possible D gene TRBD2, 6 bases. The J call may be wrong; the DNA end is better matched by TRBJ2-7. Germline V lookup: CDR1 KGHSY, CDR2 FQNENV. The CDR3 has 14 amino acids. CDR3 sequence reads: CASSETSGRYEQYF. CDR3 nucleotides: TGTGCCAGCAGCGAGACTTCAGGGAGGTACGAGCAGTACTTC.

The chain couples TRBV6-4 to TRBJ2-7, with 8 bases fitting TRBD1. With 7 bases clipped from V and 3 bases from J, the junction kept 8 bases outside the gene matches. Germline V gene sequence: CDR1 MRHNA, CDR2 SNTAGT. The CDR3 is 14 residues long. The chain's CDR3 is CASTDREWGYEQYF. The CDR3 coding sequence is TGTGCCAGCACGGACAGGGAGTGGGGCTACGAGCAGTACTTC.

This clonotype was recorded at least ten times. V usage is TRBV20-1 and J usage is TRBJ2-7, with TRBD2 identical over 8 bases. Unmatched junction bases numbered 8, after V lost 1 base and J lost 6 bases. Looked up from germline, CDR1 is DFQATT and CDR2 is SNEGSKA (reference sequence). This CDR3 is 14 amino acids long. As DNA, the CDR3 is TGCAGTGCTAGAGGGGGACTAGATCTCCTCGAGCAGTACTTC. This gives the protein CSARGGLDLLEQYF.

The J gene is TRBJ2-7, the V gene TRBV7-2, with D possibly TRBD1 on 5 matching bases. The J call may be wrong; the DNA end is better matched by TRBJ2-5. The CDR3 spans 15 residues. Looked up from germline, CDR1 is SGHTA and CDR2 is FQGNSA. In nucleotides, the CDR3 is TGTGCCAGCAGTATTAGCCCAGGGCCTATGAAGACCCAGTACTTC. Translated, it gives CASSISPGPMKTQYF.

The chain uses TRBV29-1 and TRBJ1-5, with a possible D match to TRBD1 (6 bases). This CDR3 region has 18 residues. V was pared by 7 bases and J by 5 bases, with 30 bases between. The V gene's germline CDR1 is SQVTM and CDR2 ANQGSEA. The CDR3 DNA sequence: TGCAGCGCCTACCCGGGACATTTAATGCATCGGGCATATCAGCCCCAGCATTTT. This gives the protein CSAYPGHLMHRAYQPQHF.

The chain combines TRBV20-1 with TRBJ2-1, with unresolved D. This CDR3 has 13 residues. Germline lookup yields CDR1 DFQATT and CDR2 SNEGSKA (reference sequence). The V gene lost 5 bases and the J gene lost 4 bases, with 12 bases spanning the gap. The CDR3 DNA is TGCAGTGCTCTTCGGACGGAATACAATGAGCAGTTCTTC. Protein sequence: CSALRTEYNEQFF.

This chain joins TRBV30 and TRBJ2-5; possibly TRBD2 for D (5 bases). In germline, CDR1 is GTSNPN, CDR2 SVGIG (reference sequence). The CDR3 runs to 11 residues. The V end was cut by 5 bases, the J end by 11 bases, with 15 bases between. The CDR3 bases are TGTGCCTGGGGGTCTTCTTGGGAGCAGTACTTC. Translation gives CAWGSSWEQYF. Using reference TRBV30 and TRBJ2-5 for the parts outside the CDR3, the full variable domain is SQTIHQWPATLVQPVGSPLSLECTVEGTSNPNLYWYRQAAGRGLQLLFYSVGIGQISSEVPQNLSASRPQDRQFILSSKKLLLSDSGFYLCAWGSSWEQYFGPGTRLLVL.

The CDR3: CASSLGDIETQYF. The CDR3 DNA is TGTGCCAGCAGCTTAGGAGACATAGAGACCCAGTACTTC. The chain uses TRBV7-2 and TRBJ2-5, with no clear D. Germline V gene data show CDR1 as SGHTA and CDR2 as FQGNSA. With 1 base removed from V and 4 bases from J, the gap between germline ends came to 7 bases. There are 13 residues in the CDR3.

V usage is TRBV27 and J usage is TRBJ2-1; no clear D gene. The ends were cut back, 5 bases at V and 8 bases at J, with 13 bases in the middle. Germline CDR1 and CDR2: MNHEY and SMNVEV (reference sequence). This CDR3 is 13 amino acids long. The CDR3 region is CASSPPHLHEQFF. CDR3 in DNA: TGTGCCAGCAGTCCCCCCCATCTGCATGAGCAGTTCTTC.

The J gene is TRBJ1-2, the V gene TRBV4-3, with D maybe TRBD1 (5 bases). V lost 5 bases, J lost 4 bases, and 23 bases lay in between. The CDR3 is 17 residues long. From germline, CDR1 is LGHNA and CDR2 YSLEER. CDR3 loop: CASSWNLLDGGSYGYTF. CDR3 bases: TGCGCCAGCAGCTGGAACCTTCTGGACGGGGGGAGCTATGGCTACACCTTC.

The chain carries TRBV7-2 and TRBJ1-4, with TRBD1 as a possible D gene (6 bases). Trimming left V 1 base short and J 2 bases short, with 8 bases between. This CDR3 is built from 15 residues. Germline lookup yields CDR1 SGHTA and CDR2 FQGNSA. In DNA form, the CDR3 reads TGTGCCAGCAGCTTAGTACAGGGCACTAATGAAAAACTGTTTTTT. Translation: CASSLVQGTNEKLFF.

This clonotype appeared a few times. The chain links TRBV25-1 to TRBJ2-1; D is ambiguous. CDR3 length: 17 residues. CDR1 MGHDK and CDR2 SYGVNS come from the germline V gene. Trimming took off 1 base at V and 0 bases at J, with 13 bases between the two ends. The CDR3 coding sequence is TGTGCCAGCAGTGAATCGATGACGCCCGACTCCTACAATGAGCAGTTCTTC. This codes for CASSESMTPDSYNEQFF.

This clonotype was detected a few times. The chain is built from TRBV20-1 and TRBJ2-5; maybe TRBD1 (6 bases). CDR1 DFQATT and CDR2 SNEGSKA come from the germline V gene (reference sequence). This CDR3 contains 13 residues. V lost 6 bases and J 3 bases, leaving 14 bases between the germline ends. CDR3 coding DNA: TGCAGTGCCACCGGGACACCAGAAGAGACCCAGTACTTC. This encodes CSATGTPEETQYF.

The CDR3 is CASSLPGTGVNTEAFF. The CDR3 region has the DNA TGTGCCAGCAGCTTGCCCGGGACAGGGGTGAACACTGAAGCTTTCTTT. V is TRBV5-6 and J is TRBJ1-1, with TRBD1 matching over 10 bases. V shed 1 base, J shed 0 bases, and the junction held 3 bases outside the gene matches. In germline, CDR1 is SGHDT, CDR2 YYEEEE. This CDR3 is 16 amino acids long.

The chain combines TRBV20-1 with TRBJ1-2; D is perhaps TRBD1 (6 bases). Trimming took 3 bases from V and 4 from J, leaving 12 bases between them. The germline gives CDR1 DFQATT, CDR2 SNEGSKA (reference sequence). The CDR3 length is 13 residues. The CDR3 reads CSASAGAGYGYTF. Here the CDR3 DNA reads TGCAGTGCTAGTGCGGGGGCGGGCTATGGCTACACCTTC.

This clonotype was detected a few times. The chain uses TRBV28 and TRBJ1-4, with TRBD1 identical over 7 bases. J lost 8 bases, V lost 6 bases, and 9 bases had no gene match. Germline lookup yields CDR1 MDHEN and CDR2 SYDVKM. The CDR3 loop spans 14 amino acids. The CDR3 DNA reads TGTGCCAGCAGCCGCAGGGGGATGGGGGAAAAACTGTTTTTT. This sequence encodes CASSRRGMGEKLFF.

V gene TRBV6-6 combines with J gene TRBJ1-4; D may be TRBD1 (6 bases). The CDR3 extends over 16 amino acids. Trimming cost V 5 bases and J 0 bases, with 13 bases left between them. Germline V gene sequence: CDR1 MNHNY, CDR2 SVGAGI (reference sequence). The CDR3 DNA sequence: TGTGCCAGCAGTATCCTTGGGGGGCCAACTAATGAAAAACTGTTTTTT. Protein product: CASSILGGPTNEKLFF.

For this clonotype: This may arise from a read error, as a much more abundant clone is one base away. V usage is TRBV9 and J usage is TRBJ2-3; 8 nucleotides align to TRBD1. The germline CDR1 and CDR2 sequences are SGDLS and YYNGEE. The CDR3 contains 15 residues. CDR3 DNA sequence: TGTGCCAGCAGCGCCCCAGGGGGCTCGACAGGTACGCAGTATTTT. Its translation is CASSAPGGSTGTQYF.

V usage is TRBV20-1 and J usage is TRBJ2-5; D is undetermined. TRBJ2-7 matches the DNA end more closely, so the J call is doubtful. Germline V gives CDR1 DFQATT, CDR2 SNEGSKA (reference sequence). The CDR3 has 9 residues. DNA of the CDR3: TGCAGTGCTAGACCCGAGCAGTACTTC. It codes for CSARPEQYF.

The chain is built from TRBV20-1 and TRBJ2-1, with 10 positions matching TRBD2. V dropped 1 base and J dropped 7; count of bases not matched to a gene: 7. CDR3 length: 15 amino acids. Germline V lookup: CDR1 DFQATT, CDR2 SNEGSKA (reference sequence). CDR3 amino acids: CSARVLLAGKNEQFF. The CDR3 coding sequence is TGCAGTGCTAGAGTCCTACTAGCGGGGAAGAATGAGCAGTTCTTC.

The CDR3 sequence: CASSQDTTSGSGTQYF. CDR3 coding DNA: TGTGCCAGCAGCCAAGATACGACTAGCGGGTCAGGGACCCAGTACTTC. V is TRBV3-1 and J is TRBJ2-5, with 10 bases aligning to TRBD2. The ends lost 0 bases at V and 7 bases at J; junction bases unmatched: 8. Germline V CDR1 and CDR2: LGHDT, YNNKEL (reference sequence). The CDR3 is 16 amino acids.

This clonotype has only a few counts. J is TRBJ2-3 and V is TRBV9; 12 bases align to TRBD1. Germline V CDR1 and CDR2: SGDLS, YYNGEE. This CDR3 region has 15 residues. With 4 bases clipped from V and 7 bases from J, the junction kept 7 bases outside the gene matches. The CDR3 protein is CASSSGTGGRNTQYF. CDR3 DNA sequence: TGTGCCAGCAGCTCCGGGACAGGGGGCAGGAATACGCAGTATTTT.

This clonotype was counted a few times. The chain uses TRBV6-1 and TRBJ1-1, with D perhaps TRBD1 (5 bases). Trimming left V 3 bases short and J 4 bases short, with 12 bases between. Germline loops: CDR1 MNHNS, CDR2 SASEGT. CDR3 length equals 14 residues. For the CDR3, the DNA is TGTGCCAGCAGTGAGCGGGACGGCTCCACTGAAGCTTTCTTT. This encodes CASSERDGSTEAFF.

The chain has TRBV7-2 and TRBJ1-2; unclear D gene. The germline gives CDR1 SGHTA, CDR2 FQGNSA. The CDR3 covers 15 residues. Trimming cost V 1 base and J 4 bases, with 13 bases left between them. CDR3 in DNA: TGTGCCAGCAGCTTAGTAGCGAGACAAATCTATGGCTACACCTTC. It yields the protein CASSLVARQIYGYTF.